This is a list of T cell receptor beta chains from one sample in a study of beta chain features in type 1 diabetes. The assay was immunoSEQ multiplex PCR, and TCRdb's table has in-frame clones only and misses some. The sample has hundreds of thousands of clones, 14% seen once. Sequenced material: naive CD4+ T cells from blood. The receptor set was obtained from a man aged 25-45 years in good health. The CDR3 runs from the conserved cysteine through the conserved F or W. The D gene is left open where the match is weak. For some rows the clone size is stated as once, few or many, or as a class when expanded; others skip it.

>TRBJ1-1|NA|TRBV7-9|TRBD1
TGTGCCAGCAGCTTAGCAGGGACAGAGAACACTGAAGCTTTCTTT
CASSLAGTENTEAFF
>TRBJ2-3|NA|TRBV29-1|NA
TGCAGCGTTGGGGGAGACGCTTTCCCTCGAGATACACCTAGCACAGATACGCAGTATTTT
CSVGGDAFPRDTPSTDTQYF
>TRBJ1-4|NA|TRBV5-1|TRBD1
TGCGCCAGCAGCTTGATACCCGTAACCGGGACAGTCGTGGGTGAACTGTTTTTT
CASSLIPVTGTVVGELFF
>TRBJ1-2|few|TRBV10-3|NA
TGTGCCATCAGTGAGTCGGGGCCGAAGAACTATGGCTACACCTTC
CAISESGPKNYGYTF
>TRBJ2-1|NA|TRBV5-4|TRBD2
TGTGCCAGCAGCTTACCCGGAGCGGGAGGGCGCAATGAGCAGTTCTTC
CASSLPGAGGRNEQFF
>TRBJ1-1|few|TRBV7-2|NA
TGTGCCAGCAGCGAGGTTTACACGAACACTGAAGCTTTCTTT
CASSEVYTNTEAFF
>TRBJ2-1|many|TRBV23-1|NA
TGCGCCAGCAGGATCTCTAGCGATTCCTACAATGAGCAGTTCTTC
CASRISSDSYNEQFF
>TRBJ2-7|NA|TRBV2|TRBD1
TGTGCCAGCAGTGAGAGGACAGGGGGCTTTTCGTACGAGCAGTACTTC
CASSERTGGFSYEQYF
>TRBJ2-1|NA|TRBV19|TRBD2
TGTGCCAGTAGTTCTTTACCGGGACTAGCGGGAGCTGAGCAGTTCTTC
CASSSLPGLAGAEQFF
>TRBJ2-2|NA|TRBV5-1|TRBD2
TGCGCCAGCAGCTCCATAGCGGGAGAGGCCGGGGAGCTGTTTTTT
CASSSIAGEAGELFF
>TRBJ1-2|NA|TRBV7-2|NA
TGTGCCAGCAGCCGGGGACCGAACGGCTACACCTTC
CASSRGPNGYTF
>TRBJ2-4|NA|TRBV7-2|NA
TGTGCCAGCAGCTTAACGTTGGCGGGACTCCATGTCCAAAACATTCAGTACTTC
CASSLTLAGLHVQNIQYF
>TRBJ2-7|NA|TRBV5-1|NA
TGCGCCAGCAGCTTGGAGGGACGCCTGCTGAAGCAGTACTTC
CASSLEGRLLKQYF
>TRBJ2-3|NA|TRBV2|TRBD1
TGTGCCAGCAGTGAAGGCGGGACAGGGGGAGATACGCAGTATTTT
CASSEGGTGGDTQYF
>TRBJ2-1|NA|TRBV18|NA
TGTGCCAGCTCACCATTTCTGAGGGACTCCTACAATGAGCAGTTCTTC
CASSPFLRDSYNEQFF
>TRBJ2-3|NA|TRBV7-2|TRBD2
TGTGCCAGCAGCTTAGTACTAGCGGGGGGCATGACAGATACGCAGTATTTT
CASSLVLAGGMTDTQYF
>TRBJ2-5|few|TRBV18|NA
NA
CASSPLQRETQYF
>TRBJ2-3|few|TRBV7-9|NA
TGTGCCAGCAGCTTGCCACAGGGCACAGATACGCAGTATTTT
CASSLPQGTDTQYF
>TRBJ2-7|few|TRBV4-3|NA
TGCGCCAGCAGCCAAGAATACAGCTACGAGCAGTACTTC
CASSQEYSYEQYF
>TRBJ2-2|NA|TRBV4-1|NA
TGCGCCAGCAGCCAAGGTTCGCGGGCCGGCACCGGGGAGCTGTTTTTT
CASSQGSRAGTGELFF
>TRBJ2-5|NA|TRBV15|NA
TGTGCCACCAGCAGAGATGTAGCCTCTGAGACCCAGTACTTC
CATSRDVASETQYF
>TRBJ2-3|few|TRBV15|NA
TGTGCCACCCAAATGCACGTCCCCACAGATACGCAGTATTTT
CATQMHVPTDTQYF
>TRBJ1-1|few|TRBV30|NA
TGTGCCTGGAGTCCTGCGTCAGGGTTCTCCACTGAAGCTTTCTTT
CAWSPASGFSTEAFF
>TRBJ2-1|few|TRBV5-1|NA
TGCGCCAGCAGCTTGAGCACCTACAATGAGCAGTTCTTC
CASSLSTYNEQFF
>TRBJ1-2|NA|TRBV2|TRBD1
TGTGCCAGCAGGCTACAGGGGCTGGTCTATGGCTACACCTTC
CASRLQGLVYGYTF
>TRBJ2-5|NA|TRBV7-2|TRBD2
TGTGCCAGCAGCTTAGTCGTAGCGGGGGGCCAAGAGACCCAGTACTTC
CASSLVVAGGQETQYF
>TRBJ2-7|NA|TRBV18|TRBD1
TGTGCCAGCTCACCAGGGACAGGGGTTTCCCCATACGAGCAGTACTTC
CASSPGTGVSPYEQYF
>TRBJ1-3|NA|TRBV25-1|NA
TGTGCCAGCAGCTCCACAGGGACTGGAAACACCATATATTTT
CASSSTGTGNTIYF
>TRBJ1-1|few|TRBV29-1|TRBD1
TGCAGCGTTGTTATGAGACAGGGGTACACTGAAGCTTTCTTT
CSVVMRQGYTEAFF
>TRBJ2-1|few|TRBV9|NA
TGTGCCAGCAGCCTTTCTGGGGACCCCAACGGCCATGAGCAGTTCTTC
CASSLSGDPNGHEQFF
>TRBJ2-5|few|TRBV19|NA
TGTGCCAGTAGTATAGGGAGGTACCAAGAGACCCAGTACTTC
CASSIGRYQETQYF
>TRBJ2-3|few|TRBV14|NA
TGTGCCAGCAGCTCCATGGGGGATACGCAGTATTTT
CASSSMGDTQYF
>TRBJ2-3|NA|TRBV9|NA
TGTGCCAGCAGCGTAGGTCTAAACACAGATACGCAGTATTTT
CASSVGLNTDTQYF
>TRBJ2-1|NA|TRBV4-3|TRBD2
TGCGCCAGCAGCCAAGGGGAGAGCGGGAGGGCCAACAATGAGCAGTTCTTC
CASSQGESGRANNEQFF
>TRBJ2-1|few|TRBV23-1|NA
TGCGCCAGCAGACCCGACCAATACAATGAGCAGTTCTTC
CASRPDQYNEQFF
>TRBJ1-1|NA|TRBV7-9|NA
TGTGCCAGCAGCTTAGGGGTCCTGATGAACACTGAAGCTTTCTTT
CASSLGVLMNTEAFF
>TRBJ2-3|NA|TRBV6-5|NA
TGTGCCAGCAGGCAAGCGACTAGCACAGATACGCAGTATTTT
CASRQATSTDTQYF
>TRBJ2-5|few|TRBV6-6|NA
TGTGCCAGCAGTTACGAGAGAGAGACCCAGTACTTC
CASSYERETQYF
>TRBJ2-6|few|TRBV11-2|NA
TGTGCCAGCAGCTCCGAGGGGGTTGGGGCCAACGTCCTGACTTTC
CASSSEGVGANVLTF
>TRBJ2-1|few|TRBV19|TRBD2
TGTGCCAGTAGCCCCGGGACTAGCGGGAGTAATTGGGATGAGCAGTTCTTC
CASSPGTSGSNWDEQFF
>TRBJ2-1|few|TRBV7-2|TRBD2
TGTGCCAGCAGCCCGCCGGGACTACACAATGAGCAGTTCTTC
CASSPPGLHNEQFF
>TRBJ2-7|NA|TRBV7-6|NA
TGTGCCAGCAGCTTTAATTCCGCGGGGCCTGTCCTCTACGAGCAGTACTTC
CASSFNSAGPVLYEQYF
>TRBJ2-1|few|TRBV5-6|NA
TGTGCCAGCAGCTTAGACTCCTACAATGAGCAGTTCTTC
CASSLDSYNEQFF
>TRBJ2-3|NA|TRBV11-2|NA
TGTGCCAGCAGAAAAGGGTATACGCAGTATTTT
CASRKGYTQYF
>TRBJ2-5|few|TRBV5-4|NA
TGTGCCAGCAGCTTGGGCAGGGGCTTAGGAGAGACCCAGTACTTC
CASSLGRGLGETQYF
>TRBJ2-1|few|TRBV5-1|NA
TGCGCCAGCAGCTTGGATCGGAGCTCCTACAATGAGCAGTTCTTC
CASSLDRSSYNEQFF
>TRBJ1-5|NA|TRBV30|NA
TGTGCCTGGGCCTCAGGGTCGGGGCAGCCCCAGCATTTT
CAWASGSGQPQHF
>TRBJ1-5|NA|TRBV7-9|NA
TGTGCCAGCAGCTCTTATAGCAATCAGCCCCAGCATTTT
CASSSYSNQPQHF
>TRBJ1-2|NA|TRBV30|NA
TGTGCCTCGTCCCAGTCTCTGGTTGGTGGCTACACCTTC
CASSQSLVGGYTF
>TRBJ2-1|NA|TRBV9|NA
TGTGCCAGCAGCGTAATTAGCGGTGCCTACAATGAGCAGTTCTTC
CASSVISGAYNEQFF
>TRBJ2-1|few|TRBV7-3|TRBD2
TGTGCCAGCAGCTTAACCCCCCTAGCGGGAGCTAATGAGCAGTTCTTC
CASSLTPLAGANEQFF